A single sample is the source of the 8 T cell receptor beta chains below, sequenced in a study of radiotherapy plus CTLA-4 blockade in lung cancer. Produced via immunoSEQ multiplex PCR; TCRdb's table is partial and in-frame only. Among 50,000 to 75,000 clones listed, 70% to 85% were seen once. Sequenced material: peripheral blood, taken from a patient treated with radiotherapy plus ipilimumab. These TCRs come from a human donor with non-small cell lung cancer who had a complete response to radiotherapy plus ipilimumab.

There are a few counts of this clone. The rearrangement joins TRBV6-5 to TRBJ1-2; D is undetermined. Trimming stripped 1 base from V and 3 bases from J, with 12 bases between. The CDR3 is made up of 15 amino acids. Germline V lookup: CDR1 MNHEY, CDR2 SVGAGI. The CDR3 DNA is TGTGCCAGCAGTTACTTTCGGGGAAAGGACTATGGCTACACCTTC. Residues: CASSYFRGKDYGYTF.

V and J are TRBV5-1 and TRBJ1-3; D possibly corresponds to TRBD1 (5 bases). This CDR3 is 15 amino acids long. V lost 5 bases, J lost 1 base, and 13 bases lay in between. The V gene's germline CDR1 is SGHRS and CDR2 YFSETQ. The CDR3 spells CASSSGVASGNTIYF. In DNA, the CDR3 is TGCGCCAGCAGTTCGGGGGTGGCATCTGGAAACACCATATATTTT.

V usage is TRBV6-5 and J usage is TRBJ2-3; D remains unclear. The CDR3 runs 15 residues. CDR1 and CDR2 from the germline V gene are MNHEY and SVGAGI. Trimming took 5 bases from V and 1 from J, leaving 13 bases between them. The CDR3 DNA follows: TGTGCCAGCAGTGTCAGACTTGCAGGCACAGATACGCAGTATTTT. Its translation: CASSVRLAGTDTQYF.

In the case of this clone: Different DNA sequences within this sample yield the same CDR3. The J gene is TRBJ2-2, the V gene TRBV18; 8 bases align to TRBD2. From germline, CDR1 is KGHSH and CDR2 LQKENI. The V segment lost 3 bases and the J segment 4 bases; nucleotides outside the gene matches: 1. The CDR3 totals 14 residues. Written as DNA, the CDR3 is TGTGCCAGCTCACCGCTAGCGGGCACCGGGGAGCTGTTTTTT. The encoded protein is CASSPLAGTGELFF.

The chain links TRBV4-3 to TRBJ1-2, with TRBD1 identical over 7 bases. Germline CDR1 LGHNA, CDR2 YSLEER. This CDR3 has 15 amino acids. V shed 4 bases and J 3 bases; nucleotides not matched to a gene: 8. The CDR3 DNA sequence: TGCGCCAGCAGCCTCCTTCTCGACAGGGACTATGGCTACACCTTC. Translating it yields CASSLLLDRDYGYTF.

This clone occurred once. This sequence joins TRBV30 and TRBJ1-1, with no clear D. This CDR3 has 10 residues. The V end was cut by 0 bases, the J end by 11 bases, with 7 bases between. Germline V CDR1 and CDR2: GTSNPN, SVGIG (reference sequence). The CDR3 sequence: CAWSVPPAFF. In nucleotides, the CDR3 is TGTGCCTGGAGTGTACCTCCGGCTTTCTTT.

This chain uses TRBV2 with TRBJ1-4, with no clear D. CDR1 is SNHLY, CDR2 FYNNEI, per germline. CDR3 length: 14 amino acids. The germline V and J ends were trimmed by 7 bases and 4 bases, with 13 bases remaining between them. CDR3 bases: TGTGCCAGCACCATCGAGGTGGTTAATGAAAAACTGTTTTTT. Its translation: CASTIEVVNEKLFF.

CDR3 amino acids: CASSALKTVNYGYTF. The CDR3 region has the DNA TGTGCCAGCAGCGCTCTCAAGACAGTTAACTATGGCTACACCTTC. The chain is built from TRBV13 and TRBJ1-2; possible D gene TRBD1, 5 bases. Trimming stripped 5 bases from V and 1 base from J, with 14 bases between. CDR1 and CDR2 from the germline V gene are PRHDT and FYEKMQ (reference sequence). The CDR3 is made up of 15 amino acids.